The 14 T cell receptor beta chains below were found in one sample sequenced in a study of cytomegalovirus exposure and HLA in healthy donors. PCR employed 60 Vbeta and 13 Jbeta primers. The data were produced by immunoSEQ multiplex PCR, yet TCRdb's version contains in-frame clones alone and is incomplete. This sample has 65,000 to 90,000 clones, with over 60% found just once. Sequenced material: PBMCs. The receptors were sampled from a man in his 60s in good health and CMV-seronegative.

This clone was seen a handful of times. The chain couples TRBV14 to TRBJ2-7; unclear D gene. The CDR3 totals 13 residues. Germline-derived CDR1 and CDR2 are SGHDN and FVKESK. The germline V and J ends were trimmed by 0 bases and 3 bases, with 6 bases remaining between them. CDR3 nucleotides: TGTGCCAGCAGCCAAGATGCAGACTACGAGCAGTACTTC. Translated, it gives CASSQDADYEQYF.

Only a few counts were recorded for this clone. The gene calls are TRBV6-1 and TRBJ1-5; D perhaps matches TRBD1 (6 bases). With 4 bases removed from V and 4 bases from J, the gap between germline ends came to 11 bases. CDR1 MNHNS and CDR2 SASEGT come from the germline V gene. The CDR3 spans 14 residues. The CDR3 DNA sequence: TGTGCCAGCAGTGGGACAGACAGGAATCAGCCCCAGCATTTT. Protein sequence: CASSGTDRNQPQHF.

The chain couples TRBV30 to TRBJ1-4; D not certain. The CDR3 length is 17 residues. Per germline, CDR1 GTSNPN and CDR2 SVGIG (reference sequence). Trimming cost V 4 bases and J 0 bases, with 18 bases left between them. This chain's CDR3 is CAWTRPADPATNEKLFF. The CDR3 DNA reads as TGTGCCTGGACTCGACCCGCGGATCCTGCAACTAATGAAAAACTGTTTTTT.

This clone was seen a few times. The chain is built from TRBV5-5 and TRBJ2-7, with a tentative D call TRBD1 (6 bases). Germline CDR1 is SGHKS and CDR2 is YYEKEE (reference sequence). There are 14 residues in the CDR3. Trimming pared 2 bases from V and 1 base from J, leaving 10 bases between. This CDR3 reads CASSLATGSYEQYF. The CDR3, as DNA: TGTGCCAGCAGCTTAGCGACAGGTTCCTACGAGCAGTACTTC.

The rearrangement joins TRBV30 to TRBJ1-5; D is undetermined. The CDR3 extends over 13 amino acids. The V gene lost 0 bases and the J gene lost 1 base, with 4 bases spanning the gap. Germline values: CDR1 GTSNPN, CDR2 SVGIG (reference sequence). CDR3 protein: CAWSVQSNQPQHF. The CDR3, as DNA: TGTGCCTGGAGTGTACAGAGCAATCAGCCCCAGCATTTT.

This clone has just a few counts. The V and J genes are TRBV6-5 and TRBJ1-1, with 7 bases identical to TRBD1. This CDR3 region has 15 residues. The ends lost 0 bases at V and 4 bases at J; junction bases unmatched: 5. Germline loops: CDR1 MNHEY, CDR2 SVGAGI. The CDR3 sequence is CASSYSTGAVTEAFF. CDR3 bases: TGTGCCAGCAGTTACTCCACAGGGGCGGTCACTGAAGCTTTCTTT.

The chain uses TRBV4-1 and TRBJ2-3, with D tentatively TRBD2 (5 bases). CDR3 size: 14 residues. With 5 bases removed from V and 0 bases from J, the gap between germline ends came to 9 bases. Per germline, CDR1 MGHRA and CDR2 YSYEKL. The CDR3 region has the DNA TGCGCCAGCAGCAACCGGGGTAGCACAGATACGCAGTATTTT. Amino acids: CASSNRGSTDTQYF.

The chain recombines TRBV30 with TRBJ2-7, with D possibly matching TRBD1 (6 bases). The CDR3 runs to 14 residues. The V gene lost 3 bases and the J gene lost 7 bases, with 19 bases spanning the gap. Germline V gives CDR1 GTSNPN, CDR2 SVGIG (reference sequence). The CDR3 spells CAWSGGSGDLEQYF. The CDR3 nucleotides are TGTGCCTGGAGCGGCGGGTCAGGGGACCTGGAGCAGTACTTC.

CDR3 sequence: CAWRGDRGPDTGELFF. The CDR3 nucleotides read TGTGCCTGGAGGGGAGACAGGGGGCCGGACACCGGGGAGCTGTTTTTT. V gene TRBV30 combines with J gene TRBJ2-2; the match to TRBD1 covers 10 bases. The V gene end was trimmed by 3 bases and the J gene end by 3 bases; junction bases not matched to a gene: 7. The germline V gene encodes CDR1 GTSNPN and CDR2 SVGIG (reference sequence). This CDR3 contains 16 residues.

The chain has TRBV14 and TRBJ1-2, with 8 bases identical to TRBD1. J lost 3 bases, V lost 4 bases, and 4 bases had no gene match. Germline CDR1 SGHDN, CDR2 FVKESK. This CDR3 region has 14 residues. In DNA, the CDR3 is TGTGCCAGCAGCCGGACAGGGTTGGACTATGGCTACACCTTC. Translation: CASSRTGLDYGYTF.

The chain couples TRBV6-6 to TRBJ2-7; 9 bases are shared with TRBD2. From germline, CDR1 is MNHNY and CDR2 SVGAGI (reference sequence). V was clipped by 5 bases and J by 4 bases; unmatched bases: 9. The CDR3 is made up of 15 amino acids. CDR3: CASSTGTSSLYEQYF. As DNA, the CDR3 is TGTGCCAGCAGTACCGGGACTAGCTCCTTATACGAGCAGTACTTC.

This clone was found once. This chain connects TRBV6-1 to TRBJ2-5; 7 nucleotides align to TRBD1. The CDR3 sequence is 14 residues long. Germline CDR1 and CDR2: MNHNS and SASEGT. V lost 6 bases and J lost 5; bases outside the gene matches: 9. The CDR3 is CASSLRQGWETQYF. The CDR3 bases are TGTGCCAGCAGCCTACGACAGGGTTGGGAGACCCAGTACTTC.

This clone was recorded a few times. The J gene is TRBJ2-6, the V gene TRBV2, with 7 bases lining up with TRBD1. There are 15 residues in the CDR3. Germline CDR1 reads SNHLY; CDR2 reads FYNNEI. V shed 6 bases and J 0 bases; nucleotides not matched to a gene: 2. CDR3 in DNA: TGTGCCAGCAGGGGGACAGCCTCTGGGGCCAACGTCCTGACTTTC. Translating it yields CASRGTASGANVLTF. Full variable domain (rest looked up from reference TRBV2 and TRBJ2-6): EPEVTQTPSHQVTQMGQEVILRCVPISNHLYFYWYRQILGQKVEFLVSFYNNEISEKSEIFDDQFSVERPDGSNFTLKIRSTKLEDSAMYFCASRGTASGANVLTFGAGSRLTVL.

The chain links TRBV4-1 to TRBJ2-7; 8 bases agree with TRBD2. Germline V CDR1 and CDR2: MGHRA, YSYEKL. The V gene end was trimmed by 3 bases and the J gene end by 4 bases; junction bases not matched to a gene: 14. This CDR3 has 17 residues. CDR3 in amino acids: CASSQGGAAGDLYEQYF. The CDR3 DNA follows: TGCGCCAGCAGCCAGGGGGGGGCAGCGGGGGACCTTTACGAGCAGTACTTC.